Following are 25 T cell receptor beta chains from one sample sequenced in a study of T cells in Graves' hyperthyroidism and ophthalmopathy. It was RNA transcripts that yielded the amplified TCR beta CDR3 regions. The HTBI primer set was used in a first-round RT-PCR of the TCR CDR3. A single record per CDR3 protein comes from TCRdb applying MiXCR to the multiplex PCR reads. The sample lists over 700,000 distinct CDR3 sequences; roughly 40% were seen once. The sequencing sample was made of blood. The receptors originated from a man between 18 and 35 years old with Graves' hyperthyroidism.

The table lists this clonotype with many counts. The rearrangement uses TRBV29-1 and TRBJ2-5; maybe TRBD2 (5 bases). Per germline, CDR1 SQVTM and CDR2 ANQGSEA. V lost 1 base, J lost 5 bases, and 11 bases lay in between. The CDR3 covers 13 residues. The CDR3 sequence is CSVEVGRVETQYF. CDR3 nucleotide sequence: TGCAGCGTTGAAGTGGGGAGAGTTGAGACCCAGTACTTC.

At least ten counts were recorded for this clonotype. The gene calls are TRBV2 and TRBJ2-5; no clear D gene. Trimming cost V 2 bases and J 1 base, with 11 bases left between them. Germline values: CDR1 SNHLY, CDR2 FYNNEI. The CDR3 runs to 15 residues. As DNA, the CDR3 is TGTGCCAGCAGTGAATTAGTAGTCCTCCAAGAGACCCAGTACTTC. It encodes CASSELVVLQETQYF.

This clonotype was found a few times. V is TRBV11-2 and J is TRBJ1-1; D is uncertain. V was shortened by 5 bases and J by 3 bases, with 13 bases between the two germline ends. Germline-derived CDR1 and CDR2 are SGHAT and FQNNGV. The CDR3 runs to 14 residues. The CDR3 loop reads CASSGPDGDTEAFF. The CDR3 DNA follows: TGTGCCAGCAGCGGCCCCGACGGAGACACTGAAGCTTTCTTT.

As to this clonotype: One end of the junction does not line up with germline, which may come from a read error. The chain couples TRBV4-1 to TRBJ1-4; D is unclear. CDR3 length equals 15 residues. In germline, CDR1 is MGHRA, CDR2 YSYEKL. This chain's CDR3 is CASSQDRETNEKLSF. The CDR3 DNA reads TGCGCCAGCAGCCAAGATAGGGAAACTAATGAAAAACTGTCTTTT.

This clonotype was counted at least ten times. CDR3 region: CSVEDGDLGNTIYF. For the CDR3, the DNA is TGCAGCGTTGAAGACGGGGACCTTGGAAACACCATATATTTT. The rearrangement joins TRBV29-1 to TRBJ1-3, with a tentative D call TRBD1 (5 bases). The germline CDR1 and CDR2 sequences are SQVTM and ANQGSEA. The CDR3 runs to 14 residues. The germline V and J ends were trimmed by 0 bases and 3 bases, with 9 bases remaining between them.

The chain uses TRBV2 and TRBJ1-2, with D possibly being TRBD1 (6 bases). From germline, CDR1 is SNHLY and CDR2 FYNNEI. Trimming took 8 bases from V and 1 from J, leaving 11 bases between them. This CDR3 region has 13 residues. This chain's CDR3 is CASVEGGNYGYTF. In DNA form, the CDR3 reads TGTGCCAGCGTTGAAGGGGGTAACTATGGCTACACCTTC.

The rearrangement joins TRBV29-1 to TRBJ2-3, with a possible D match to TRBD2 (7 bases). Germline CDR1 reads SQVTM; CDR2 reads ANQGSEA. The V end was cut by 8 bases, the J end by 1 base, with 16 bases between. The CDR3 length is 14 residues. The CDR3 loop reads CSHSGEGGTDTQYF. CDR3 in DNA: TGCAGCCACTCGGGGGAGGGGGGCACAGATACGCAGTATTTT.

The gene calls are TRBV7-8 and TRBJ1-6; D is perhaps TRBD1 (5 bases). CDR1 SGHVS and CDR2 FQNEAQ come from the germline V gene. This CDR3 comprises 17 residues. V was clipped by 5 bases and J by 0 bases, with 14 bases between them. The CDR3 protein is CASSEIQGSSYNSPLHF. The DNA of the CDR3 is TGTGCCAGCAGCGAGATTCAGGGCAGCTCCTATAATTCACCCCTCCACTTT.

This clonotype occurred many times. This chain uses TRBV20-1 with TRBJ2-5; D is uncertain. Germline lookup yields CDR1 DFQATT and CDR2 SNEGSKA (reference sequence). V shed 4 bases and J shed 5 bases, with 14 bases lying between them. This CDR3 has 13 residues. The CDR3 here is CSANGPAVETQYF. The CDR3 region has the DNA TGCAGTGCTAATGGCCCGGCGGTGGAGACCCAGTACTTC.

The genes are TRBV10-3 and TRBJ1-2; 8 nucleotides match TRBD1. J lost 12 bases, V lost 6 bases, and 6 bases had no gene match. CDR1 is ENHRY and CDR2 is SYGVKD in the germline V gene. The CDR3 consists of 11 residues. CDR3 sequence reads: CAIRDRAGNTF. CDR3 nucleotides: TGTGCCATCAGGGACAGGGCCGGAAACACCTTC.

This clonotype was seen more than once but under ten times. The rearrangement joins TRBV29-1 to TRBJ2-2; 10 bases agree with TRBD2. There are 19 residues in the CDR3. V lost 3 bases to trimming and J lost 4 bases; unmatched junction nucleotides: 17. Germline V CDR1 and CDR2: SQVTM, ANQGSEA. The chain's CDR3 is CSVEVLASGRSGTTGELFF. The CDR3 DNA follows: TGCAGCGTTGAGGTTCTGGCTAGCGGGAGATCTGGTACCACCGGGGAGCTGTTTTTT.

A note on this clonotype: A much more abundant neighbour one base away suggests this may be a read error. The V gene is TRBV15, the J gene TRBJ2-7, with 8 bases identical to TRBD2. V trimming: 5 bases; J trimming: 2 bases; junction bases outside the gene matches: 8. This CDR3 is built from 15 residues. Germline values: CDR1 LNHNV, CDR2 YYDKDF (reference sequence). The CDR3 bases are TGTGCCACCAGCCCGAGCGGGGGCCATCCCTACGAGCAGTACTTC. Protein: CATSPSGGHPYEQYF.

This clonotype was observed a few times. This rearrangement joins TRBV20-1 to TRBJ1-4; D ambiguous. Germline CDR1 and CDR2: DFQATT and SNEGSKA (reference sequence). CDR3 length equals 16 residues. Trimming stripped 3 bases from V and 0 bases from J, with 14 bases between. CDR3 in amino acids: CSASSFSAATNEKLFF. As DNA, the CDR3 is TGCAGTGCTAGTAGTTTTTCGGCGGCAACTAATGAAAAACTGTTTTTT.

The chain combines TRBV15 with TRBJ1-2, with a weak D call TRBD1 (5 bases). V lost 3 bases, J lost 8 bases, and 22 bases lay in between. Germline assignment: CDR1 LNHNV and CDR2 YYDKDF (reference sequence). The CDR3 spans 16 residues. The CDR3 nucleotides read TGTGCCACCAGCAGTGCTGCGGGGACCGAAGGAGAGGGCTACACCTTC. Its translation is CATSSAAGTEGEGYTF.

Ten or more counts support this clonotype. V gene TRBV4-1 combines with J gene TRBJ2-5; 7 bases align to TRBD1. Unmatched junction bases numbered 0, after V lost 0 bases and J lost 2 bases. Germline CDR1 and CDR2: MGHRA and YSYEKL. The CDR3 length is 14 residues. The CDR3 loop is CASSQEGQQETQYF. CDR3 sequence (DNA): TGCGCCAGCAGCCAAGAGGGACAGCAAGAGACCCAGTACTTC.

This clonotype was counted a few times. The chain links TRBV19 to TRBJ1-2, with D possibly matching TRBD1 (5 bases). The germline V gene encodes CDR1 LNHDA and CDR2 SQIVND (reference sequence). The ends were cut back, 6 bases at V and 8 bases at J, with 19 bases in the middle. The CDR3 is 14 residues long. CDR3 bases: TGTGCCAGTAGCCTCCGACGGGGACGGGGCGGCTACACCTTC. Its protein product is CASSLRRGRGGYTF.

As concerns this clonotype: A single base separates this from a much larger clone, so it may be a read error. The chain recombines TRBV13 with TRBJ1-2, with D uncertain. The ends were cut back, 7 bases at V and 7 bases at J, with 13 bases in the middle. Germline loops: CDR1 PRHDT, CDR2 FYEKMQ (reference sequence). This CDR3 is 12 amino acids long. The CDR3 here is CASTRGSSGYTF. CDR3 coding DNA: TGTGCCAGCACTAGAGGGAGCTCTGGCTACACCTTC.

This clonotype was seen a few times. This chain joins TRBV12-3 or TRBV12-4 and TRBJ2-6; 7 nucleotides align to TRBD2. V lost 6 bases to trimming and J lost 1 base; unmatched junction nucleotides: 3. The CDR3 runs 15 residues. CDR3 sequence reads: CASRLGGSGANVLTF. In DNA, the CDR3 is TGTGCCAGCAGGCTCGGGGGGTCTGGGGCCAACGTCCTGACTTTC.

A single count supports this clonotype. The CDR3 loop is CSVEDRNTGETQYF. The CDR3 nucleotides are TGCAGCGTTGAAGACAGGAACACCGGGGAGACCCAGTACTTC. The chain joins TRBV29-1 to TRBJ2-5; D gene unclear. There are 14 residues in the CDR3. Germline CDR1 SQVTM, CDR2 ANQGSEA. The ends were cut back, 0 bases at V and 5 bases at J, with 13 bases in the middle.

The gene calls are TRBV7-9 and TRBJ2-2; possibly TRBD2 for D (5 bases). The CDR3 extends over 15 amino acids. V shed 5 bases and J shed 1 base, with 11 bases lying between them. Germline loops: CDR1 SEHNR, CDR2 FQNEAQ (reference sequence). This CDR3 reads CASSQSRENTGELFF. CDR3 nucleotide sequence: TGTGCCAGCAGCCAATCCCGGGAGAACACCGGGGAGCTGTTTTTT. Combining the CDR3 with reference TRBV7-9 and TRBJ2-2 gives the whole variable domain DTGVSQNPRHKITKRGQNVTFRCDPISEHNRLYWYRQTLGQGPEFLTYFQNEAQLEKSRLLSDRFSAERPKGSFSTLEIQRTEQGDSAMYLCASSQSRENTGELFFGEGSRLTVL.

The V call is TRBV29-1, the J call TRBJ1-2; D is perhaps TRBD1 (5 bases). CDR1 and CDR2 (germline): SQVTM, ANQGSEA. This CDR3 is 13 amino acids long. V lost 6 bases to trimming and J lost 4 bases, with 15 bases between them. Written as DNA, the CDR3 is TGCAGCGTCGGGGGGACGGGACCCTATGGCTACACCTTC. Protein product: CSVGGTGPYGYTF.

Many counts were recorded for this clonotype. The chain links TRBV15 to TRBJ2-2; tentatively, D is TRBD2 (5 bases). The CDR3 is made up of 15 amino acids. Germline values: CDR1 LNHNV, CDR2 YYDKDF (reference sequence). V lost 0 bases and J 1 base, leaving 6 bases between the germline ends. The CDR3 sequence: CATSRDRGNTGELFF. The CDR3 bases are TGTGCCACCAGCAGAGATCGGGGGAACACCGGGGAGCTGTTTTTT.

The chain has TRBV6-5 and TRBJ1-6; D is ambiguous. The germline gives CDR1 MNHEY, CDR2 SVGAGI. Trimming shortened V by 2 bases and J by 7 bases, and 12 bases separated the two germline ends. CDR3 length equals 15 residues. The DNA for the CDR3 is TGTGCCAGCAGTTACGGGGAGGGAGGCAATTCACCCCTCCACTTT. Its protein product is CASSYGEGGNSPLHF.

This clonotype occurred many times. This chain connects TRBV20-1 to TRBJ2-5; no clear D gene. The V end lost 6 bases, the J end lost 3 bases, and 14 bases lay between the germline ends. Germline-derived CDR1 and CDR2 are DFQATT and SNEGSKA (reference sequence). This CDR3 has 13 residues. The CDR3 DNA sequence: TGCAGTGCCGGTACGGCTTATGAAGAGACCCAGTACTTC. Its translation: CSAGTAYEETQYF.

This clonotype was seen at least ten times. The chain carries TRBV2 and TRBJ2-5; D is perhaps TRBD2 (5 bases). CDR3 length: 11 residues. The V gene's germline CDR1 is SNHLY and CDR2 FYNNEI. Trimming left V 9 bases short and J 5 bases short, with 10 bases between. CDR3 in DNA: TGTGCCAGTAACGGGGTGGAGACCCAGTACTTC. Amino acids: CASNGVETQYF.